The next 32 T cell receptor beta chains were all read from a single sample in a study of blood T cell repertoires in COVID-19 (dated by TCRdb to 2018 to 2020). The library was generated by the immunoSEQ multiplex PCR assay. This is the immuneACCESS table as TCRdb keeps it, with only in-frame sequences that have V and J called. A part of the clones is gone; compared with another copy, unresolved V genes explain less than half, and the rest is unexplained. This sample comprises 150,000 or so clones, around 87% of them detected only once. Jointly, the top ten make up roughly 4% of the sample. The sample was PBMCs or T cells enriched from blood (not recorded which). The source of these receptors is a woman in her forties who had been exposed to COVID-19.

The chain links TRBV5-4 to TRBJ1-5, with TRBD1 as a possible D gene (6 bases). CDR3 length equals 16 residues. The germline V and J ends were trimmed by 0 bases and 3 bases, with 13 bases remaining between them. Germline CDR1 SGHNT, CDR2 YYREEE (reference sequence). CDR3 region: CASSLGGGRSNQPQHF. Here the CDR3 DNA reads TGTGCCAGCAGCTTGGGAGGGGGTCGATCCAATCAGCCCCAGCATTTT.

The chain carries TRBV6-5 and TRBJ1-1, with D maybe TRBD1 (5 bases). Germline CDR1 MNHEY, CDR2 SVGAGI. Trimming left V 0 bases short and J 5 bases short, with 10 bases between. This CDR3 is 14 amino acids long. CDR3 nucleotide sequence: TGTGCCAGCAGTTACTCGTCAGGGATGACTGAAGCTTTCTTT. This sequence encodes CASSYSSGMTEAFF.

CDR3 amino acids: CAISGGDSGANVLTF. The CDR3 DNA follows: TGTGCCATCAGTGGGGGGGACTCTGGGGCCAACGTCCTGACTTTC. The chain carries TRBV10-3 and TRBJ2-6; maybe TRBD2 (6 bases). Germline values: CDR1 ENHRY, CDR2 SYGVKD. There are 15 residues in the CDR3. Trimming left V 4 bases short and J 0 bases short, with 7 bases between.

This clone was counted a single time. V and J are TRBV3-1 (or the pseudogene TRBV3-2) and TRBJ2-1, with 7 positions matching TRBD2. With V trimmed by 5 bases and J by 4 bases, 8 bases remained unmatched. Germline V CDR1 and CDR2: LGHDT, YNNKEL (reference sequence). The CDR3 covers 15 residues. The DNA for the CDR3 is TGTGCCAGCAGCGCCCCCGGGACTAAGTACAATGAGCAGTTCTTC. Encoded protein: CASSAPGTKYNEQFF.

This chain joins TRBV6-5 and TRBJ2-5; 7 bases agree with TRBD2. CDR1 is MNHEY, CDR2 SVGAGI, per germline. V shed 7 bases and J 1 base; nucleotides not matched to a gene: 6. The CDR3 is 14 amino acids. The chain's CDR3 is CASTVGGTQETQYF. The CDR3 DNA follows: TGTGCCAGCACTGTCGGGGGGACCCAAGAGACCCAGTACTTC.

The chain combines TRBV19 with TRBJ1-2, with TRBD1 matching 10 bases. With V trimmed by 5 bases and J by 5 bases, 5 bases remained unmatched. The CDR3 totals 14 residues. Germline CDR1 is LNHDA and CDR2 is SQIVND (reference sequence). The DNA of the CDR3 is TGTGCCAGTAGTCCCCGGGGACAGGGGTATGGCTACACCTTC. Translating it yields CASSPRGQGYGYTF.

The V and J genes are TRBV7-2 and TRBJ2-7, with D tentatively TRBD1 (5 bases). Germline CDR1 SGHTA, CDR2 FQGNSA. CDR3 length: 18 residues. V dropped 3 bases and J dropped 3 bases, with 24 bases sitting between them. The CDR3 reads CASSLGLSRVVRVYEQYF. The CDR3, as DNA: TGTGCCAGCAGCTTGGGGCTCAGTAGAGTTGTTCGGGTCTACGAGCAGTACTTC.

The V call is TRBV20-1, the J call TRBJ1-6; 9 bases match TRBD1. The CDR3 spans 14 residues. The germline V gene encodes CDR1 DFQATT and CDR2 SNEGSKA (reference sequence). V shed 4 bases and J 8 bases; nucleotides not matched to a gene: 6. This chain's CDR3 is CSAIETGGYSPLHF. The CDR3 DNA sequence: TGCAGTGCTATTGAGACAGGGGGGTATTCACCCCTCCACTTT.

The chain is built from TRBV20-1 and TRBJ2-3; TRBD2 matches at 15 bases. Germline assignment: CDR1 DFQATT and CDR2 SNEGSKA (reference sequence). Trimming at V came to 3 bases and at J to 2 bases, leaving 9 bases not matched to a gene. The CDR3 runs to 18 residues. In DNA, the CDR3 is TGCAGTGCTAGTTCAGGACTAGCGGGAGGGCGTCTCACAGATACGCAGTATTTT. Its translation: CSASSGLAGGRLTDTQYF.

CDR3 bases: TGTGCCAGCAGTTCGGGGTACTCCTACGAGCAGTACTTC. Translated, it gives CASSSGYSYEQYF. The chain couples TRBV25-1 to TRBJ2-7, with D tentatively TRBD2 (5 bases). CDR1 is MGHDK, CDR2 SYGVNS, per germline. This CDR3 comprises 13 residues. The V end was cut by 5 bases, the J end by 0 bases, with 8 bases between.

The chain links TRBV9 to TRBJ1-6, with unresolved D. Looked up from germline, CDR1 is SGDLS and CDR2 is YYNGEE. This CDR3 is built from 15 residues. The V gene lost 0 bases and the J gene lost 7 bases, with 11 bases spanning the gap. CDR3 protein: CASSVGELLNSPLHF. CDR3 sequence (DNA): TGTGCCAGCAGCGTAGGTGAACTTCTCAATTCACCCCTCCACTTT. The full variable domain, completed using reference TRBV9 and TRBJ1-6, is DSGVTQTPKHLITATGQRVTLRCSPRSGDLSVYWYQQSLDQGLQFLIQYYNGEERAKGNILERFSAQQFPDLHSELNLSSLELGDSALYFCASSVGELLNSPLHFGNGTRLTVT.

This rearrangement joins TRBV9 to TRBJ1-2; D is undetermined. Trimming cost V 3 bases and J 7 bases, with 4 bases left between them. The CDR3 covers 10 residues. Germline assignment: CDR1 SGDLS and CDR2 YYNGEE. CDR3 loop: CASSGPGYTF. In DNA, the CDR3 is TGTGCCAGCAGCGGGCCTGGCTACACCTTC.

The rearrangement uses TRBV5-4 and TRBJ1-1, with 7 bases fitting TRBD1. The CDR3 sequence is 13 residues long. The J segment lost 8 bases and the V segment lost 2 bases, leaving 6 bases of the junction unmatched. Germline CDR1 reads SGHNT; CDR2 reads YYREEE (reference sequence). The DNA for the CDR3 is TGTGCCAGCAGCTTAACAGGGGCCGCGGAAGCTTTCTTT. Protein product: CASSLTGAAEAFF.

This clone was recorded once. The chain uses TRBV7-2 and TRBJ2-1, with 9 bases that match TRBD1. The CDR3 extends over 15 amino acids. Per the germline V gene, CDR1 is SGHTA and CDR2 is FQGNSA. V gave up 2 bases and J gave up 8 bases; unmatched junction bases: 7. CDR3 loop: CASSLYGTGRDEQFF. The CDR3 DNA reads TGTGCCAGCAGCTTATACGGGACAGGGAGGGATGAGCAGTTCTTC.

This rearrangement joins TRBV3-1 (or the pseudogene TRBV3-2) to TRBJ1-2, with a tentative D call TRBD1 (5 bases). Trimming pared 0 bases from V and 8 bases from J, leaving 10 bases between. The length of the CDR3 is 13 residues. Germline values: CDR1 LGHDT, CDR2 YNNKEL (reference sequence). The CDR3 spells CASSQDPRVGYTF. The CDR3 DNA reads as TGTGCCAGCAGCCAAGATCCCAGGGTCGGCTACACCTTC.

This clone was detected once. The V gene is TRBV7-3, the J gene TRBJ1-4; D possibly corresponds to TRBD1 (5 bases). Germline CDR1 reads SGHTA; CDR2 reads FQGTGA. The CDR3 has 14 residues. The V end lost 5 bases, the J end lost 1 base, and 8 bases lay between the germline ends. The CDR3 DNA sequence: TGTGCCAGCAGCACGGGGGGAACTAATGAAAAACTGTTTTTT. Encoded protein: CASSTGGTNEKLFF.

V usage is TRBV6-5 and J usage is TRBJ1-1; possibly TRBD1 for D (6 bases). The V and J ends lost 5 bases and 5 bases respectively, with 18 bases between them. The CDR3 covers 15 residues. Germline loops: CDR1 MNHEY, CDR2 SVGAGI. DNA for the CDR3: TGTGCCAGCAGTCCGCCGACAGGCGGAAGGACTGAAGCTTTCTTT. As protein: CASSPPTGGRTEAFF.

The rearrangement uses TRBV19 and TRBJ2-5, with 14 nucleotides matching TRBD2. V trimming: 7 bases; J trimming: 3 bases; junction bases outside the gene matches: 10. Germline CDR1 and CDR2: LNHDA and SQIVND (reference sequence). There are 17 residues in the CDR3. The CDR3, as DNA: TGTGCCAGTACCCCTAGGGGGACTAGCGGGAGAAAAGAGACCCAGTACTTC. Its protein is CASTPRGTSGRKETQYF.

This chain connects TRBV4-3 to TRBJ1-4; unclear D gene. Germline-derived CDR1 and CDR2 are LGHNA and YSLEER. The CDR3 is 14 amino acids. V lost 1 base, J lost 7 bases, and 10 bases lay in between. CDR3 protein: CASSQGHGGEKLFF. CDR3 coding DNA: TGCGCCAGCAGCCAAGGGCACGGAGGTGAAAAACTGTTTTTT.

The chain combines TRBV28 with TRBJ1-6, with D possibly TRBD1 on 5 matching bases. CDR1 is MDHEN and CDR2 is SYDVKM in the germline V gene. The CDR3 contains 13 residues. V was trimmed by 5 bases and J by 7 bases, leaving 9 bases between them. Written as DNA, the CDR3 is TGTGCCAGCAGTCAGGGAACGAATTCACCCCTCCACTTT. Amino acid sequence: CASSQGTNSPLHF.

The J gene is TRBJ2-4, the V gene TRBV2, with TRBD1 identical over 8 bases. V lost 6 bases to trimming and J lost 0 bases; unmatched junction nucleotides: 13. The V gene's germline CDR1 is SNHLY and CDR2 FYNNEI. The CDR3 is made up of 18 amino acids. The CDR3 DNA reads as TGTGCCAGCAGCCCGACAGGGGTTCGGGGACTAGCCAAAAACATTCAGTACTTC. It encodes CASSPTGVRGLAKNIQYF.

J is TRBJ1-1 and V is TRBV10-2; no clear D gene. Per germline, CDR1 WSHSY and CDR2 SAAADI. Trimming took off 6 bases at V and 2 bases at J, with 7 bases between the two ends. CDR3 length: 12 amino acids. In DNA form, the CDR3 reads TGCGCCAGCAGCCTCTACAACACTGAAGCTTTCTTT. Its translation is CASSLYNTEAFF.

The chain employs TRBV7-2 and TRBJ1-2; D might be TRBD1 (5 bases). This CDR3 spans 16 amino acids. CDR1 SGHTA and CDR2 FQGNSA come from the germline V gene. Trimming removed 0 bases from V and 3 bases from J, with 14 bases in between. CDR3 sequence (DNA): TGTGCCAGCAGCTTAGCGGGCGGCGGGGGGGACTATGGCTACACCTTC. Translation gives CASSLAGGGGDYGYTF.

As for this clone: The same CDR3 also results from other DNA sequences found in this sample. V usage is TRBV5-6 and J usage is TRBJ1-5; D uncertain. Germline CDR1 and CDR2: SGHDT and YYEEEE. Deletions cut 4 bases from V and 4 bases from J, with 6 bases between. The CDR3 consists of 12 residues. The DNA for the CDR3 is TGTGCCAGCAGCGGCCTGAATCAGCCCCAGCATTTT. Translated: CASSGLNQPQHF.

The gene calls are TRBV11-2 and TRBJ2-7; possible D gene TRBD2, 6 bases. Germline V gene sequence: CDR1 SGHAT, CDR2 FQNNGV. The V and J ends lost 6 bases and 2 bases respectively, with 17 bases between them. This CDR3 has 15 residues. The CDR3 nucleotides read TGTGCCAGCAGAAAGCCGGGACTCTCAACCTACGAGCAGTACTTC. This encodes CASRKPGLSTYEQYF. Filled out from reference TRBV11-2 and TRBJ2-7, the complete variable domain reads EAGVAQSPRYKIIEKRQSVAFWCNPISGHATLYWYQQILGQGPKLLIQFQNNGVVDDSQLPKDRFSAERLKGVDSTLKIQPAKLEDSAVYLCASRKPGLSTYEQYFGPGTRLTVT.

The rearrangement links TRBV9 to TRBJ1-1; TRBD1 agrees at 9 bases. Germline loops: CDR1 SGDLS, CDR2 YYNGEE. The V and J ends lost 0 bases and 0 bases, in that order; junction bases with no gene match: 6. This CDR3 comprises 17 residues. CDR3 amino acids: CASSVGTGGVLNTEAFF. CDR3 nucleotide sequence: TGTGCCAGCAGCGTAGGTACAGGGGGCGTCCTGAACACTGAAGCTTTCTTT.

V and J are TRBV5-5 and TRBJ1-2; D gene ambiguous. CDR1 SGHKS and CDR2 YYEKEE come from the germline V gene (reference sequence). The V end was cut by 4 bases, the J end by 6 bases, with 10 bases between. This CDR3 has 12 amino acids. CDR3 coding DNA: TGTGCCAGCAGCCGGGAACGACATGGCTACACCTTC. Translation gives CASSRERHGYTF.

The chain has TRBV7-8 and TRBJ1-2, with D perhaps TRBD1 (6 bases). The CDR3 spans 13 residues. CDR1 is SGHVS and CDR2 is FQNEAQ in the germline V gene. Trimming left V 5 bases short and J 4 bases short, with 11 bases between. DNA for the CDR3: TGTGCCAGCAGCGCGGACAGCCTCTATGGCTACACCTTC. This gives the protein CASSADSLYGYTF.

This clone came up a few times. This chain links TRBV6-1 with TRBJ1-1, with D unclear. CDR1 and CDR2 from the germline V gene are MNHNS and SASEGT. The V end was cut by 1 base, the J end by 6 bases, with 18 bases between. This CDR3 contains 16 residues. The CDR3 spells CASSEEVAREQPEAFF. The CDR3 DNA sequence: TGTGCCAGCAGTGAAGAAGTCGCTAGGGAGCAACCTGAAGCTTTCTTT.

V gene TRBV7-2 combines with J gene TRBJ2-7, with D possibly matching TRBD1 (6 bases). The germline V gene encodes CDR1 SGHTA and CDR2 FQGNSA. This CDR3 contains 15 residues. Trimming took off 3 bases at V and 1 base at J, with 13 bases between the two ends. CDR3 nucleotides: TGTGCCAGCAGCTTGGGGGCGGATGATTCCTACGAGCAGTACTTC. Encoded protein: CASSLGADDSYEQYF. The variable domain in full, completed from reference TRBV7-2 and TRBJ2-7, reads GAGVSQSPSNKVTEKGKDVELRCDPISGHTALYWYRQSLGQGLEFLIYFQGNSAPDKSGLPSDRFSAERTGGSVSTLTIQRTQQEDSAVYLCASSLGADDSYEQYFGPGTRLTVT.

The chain couples TRBV6-2 or TRBV6-3 to TRBJ1-2; TRBD1 aligns across 7 bases. The CDR3 has 14 residues. The junction had 9 bases not matched to a gene; V was cut back by 6 bases and J by 5 bases. Looked up from germline, CDR1 is MNHEY and CDR2 is SVGEGT. CDR3 loop: CASSTPGQAYGYTF. The DNA of the CDR3 is TGTGCCAGCAGCACCCCAGGACAGGCTTATGGCTACACCTTC.

The chain is built from TRBV27 and TRBJ2-7; 7 bases agree with TRBD1. The CDR3 length is 13 residues. V was pared by 9 bases and J by 2 bases, with 7 bases of the junction left unmatched. Germline CDR1 is MNHEY and CDR2 is SMNVEV (reference sequence). The CDR3 is CASRTGPAYEQYF. The CDR3 nucleotides are TGTGCCAGTAGGACAGGCCCCGCCTACGAGCAGTACTTC.